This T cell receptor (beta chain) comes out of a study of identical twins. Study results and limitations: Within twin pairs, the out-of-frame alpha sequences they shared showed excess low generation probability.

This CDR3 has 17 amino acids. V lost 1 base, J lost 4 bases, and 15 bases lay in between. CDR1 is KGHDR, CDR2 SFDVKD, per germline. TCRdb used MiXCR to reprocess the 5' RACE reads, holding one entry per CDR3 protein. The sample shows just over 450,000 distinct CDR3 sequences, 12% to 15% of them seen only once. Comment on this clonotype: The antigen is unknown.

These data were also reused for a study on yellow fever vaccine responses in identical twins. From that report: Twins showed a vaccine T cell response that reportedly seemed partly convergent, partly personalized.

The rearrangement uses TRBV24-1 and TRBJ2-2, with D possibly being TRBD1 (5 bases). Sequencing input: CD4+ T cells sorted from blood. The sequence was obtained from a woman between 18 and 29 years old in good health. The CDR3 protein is CATSDFRFGQGTGELFF. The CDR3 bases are TGTGCCACCAGTGATTTCCGATTTGGCCAGGGCACCGGGGAGCTGTTTTTT.